The source of this T cell receptor (beta chain) is a study of cytomegalovirus exposure and HLA in healthy donors. Study details: There were some 81 million unique TCRs (from HLA-typed donors) in an early data release.

Germline V CDR1 and CDR2: MNHEY, SVGAGI. With V trimmed by 7 bases and J by 8 bases, 5 bases remained unmatched. This CDR3 region has 13 residues. About this clone itself: Its specificity is not known.

Amplification used 60 Vbeta primers and 13 Jbeta primers. Profiling relied on immunoSEQ multiplex PCR, and the TCRdb table lists in-frame clones only, not all of them. The sample carries 100,000 to 150,000 clones, about 80% recorded once. Study-level findings and limits: A later analysis appeared to link common viral pathogens to several of the most significant clusters. Accurate prediction of most subjects' HLA-A and HLA-B alleles from TCR beta sequences was reported.

This sequence joins TRBV6-5 and TRBJ2-1, with 10 bases aligning to TRBD2. What was sequenced was PBMCs. The TCR sequence derives from a man in his fifties in good health and CMV-seropositive. In DNA form, the CDR3 reads TGTGCCAGCACGGCTAGCGGGAGTTATGAGCAGTTCTTC. This encodes CASTASGSYEQFF.